The 28 T cell receptor beta chains in this list originate from one sample, sequenced in a study of identifying expanded T cells in peripheral blood. Libraries were prepared by immunoSEQ multiplex PCR; TCRdb keeps only in-frame clonotypes and omits some of them. The repertoire includes some 90,000 clones, approximately 84% of them detected once, and about 5.6% sits in the top ten. The sequenced material came from blood. The receptors originated from a person aged 18-70 years in good health.

This clone was detected once. The chain combines TRBV5-8 with TRBJ2-1, with D tentatively TRBD1 or TRBD2 (5 bases each). V shed 0 bases and J shed 8 bases, with 15 bases lying between them. Germline V gives CDR1 SGHTS, CDR2 YDEGEE. This CDR3 has 15 amino acids. CDR3 nucleotides: TGTGCCAGCAGCTTGGGGGGGATACGGTGGGATGAGCAGTTCTTC. Protein product: CASSLGGIRWDEQFF.

This chain uses TRBV18 with TRBJ2-3, with D possibly matching TRBD1 (5 bases). This CDR3 has 14 amino acids. Per the germline V gene, CDR1 is KGHSH and CDR2 is LQKENI. V was shortened by 5 bases and J by 4 bases, with 13 bases between the two germline ends. CDR3 region: CASSSVSGSDTQYF. The CDR3 coding sequence is TGTGCCAGCTCATCCGTGTCAGGGTCAGATACGCAGTATTTT. Variable domain in full (rest from reference TRBV18 and TRBJ2-3): NAGVMQNPRHLVRRRGQEARLRCSPMKGHSHVYWYRQLPEEGLKFMVYLQKENIIDESGMPKERFSAEFPKEGPSILRIQQVVRGDSAAYFCASSSVSGSDTQYFGPGTRLTVL.

The chain employs TRBV6-5 and TRBJ2-1, with TRBD1 as a possible D gene (5 bases). Between the trimmed V and J ends, which lost 4 bases and 8 bases, there was a span of 9 bases. The CDR3 spans 12 residues. The germline CDR1 and CDR2 sequences are MNHEY and SVGAGI. CDR3 DNA sequence: TGTGCCAGCAGTTTAACAGGTTATGAGCAGTTCTTC. Its translation: CASSLTGYEQFF.

The gene calls are TRBV6-1 and TRBJ1-3; no reliable D call. The CDR3 has 16 residues. Germline CDR1 reads MNHNS; CDR2 reads SASEGT. Deletions cut 4 bases from V and 3 bases from J, with 16 bases between. In DNA, the CDR3 is TGTGCCAGCAGTGTGGTCCCCGTAAGCTTTGGAAACACCATATATTTT. This sequence encodes CASSVVPVSFGNTIYF.

This chain joins TRBV4-3 and TRBJ1-2, with D perhaps matching TRBD1 (6 bases). The CDR3 consists of 15 residues. With 0 bases removed from V and 4 bases from J, the gap between germline ends came to 12 bases. Per germline, CDR1 LGHNA and CDR2 YSLEER. The CDR3 is CASSQEQGLLYGYTF. For the CDR3, the DNA is TGCGCCAGCAGCCAAGAACAGGGCCTTCTCTATGGCTACACCTTC.

In its sample, this clone was seen once. This chain uses TRBV7-2 with TRBJ2-7; 11 bases agree with TRBD2. The CDR3 extends over 16 amino acids. CDR1 SGHTA and CDR2 FQGNSA come from the germline V gene. V trimming: 1 base; J trimming: 6 bases; junction bases outside the gene matches: 8. CDR3 loop: CASSLDLLAGAGEQYF. The DNA for the CDR3 is TGTGCCAGCAGCTTAGACCTACTAGCGGGGGCCGGCGAGCAGTACTTC.

The chain uses TRBV5-1 and TRBJ2-5; 7 bases match TRBD1. Trimming cost V 9 bases and J 3 bases; bases outside gene matches: 11. CDR1 is SGHRS, CDR2 YFSETQ, per germline. The CDR3 sequence is 14 residues long. This CDR3 is CATSLGTAEETQYF. In DNA, the CDR3 is TGCGCCACTTCCCTCGGGACAGCAGAAGAGACCCAGTACTTC.

V gene TRBV4-3 combines with J gene TRBJ2-1; 7 positions match TRBD1. CDR1 and CDR2 (germline): LGHNA, YSLEER. The CDR3 covers 15 residues. With 0 bases clipped from V and 9 bases from J, the junction kept 8 bases outside the gene matches. CDR3 sequence: CASSQDHPQGVEQFF. DNA for the CDR3: TGCGCCAGCAGCCAAGATCATCCCCAGGGGGTTGAGCAGTTCTTC.

The rearrangement joins TRBV7-7 to TRBJ2-7, with D perhaps given as TRBD1 or TRBD2 (5 bases each). Germline-derived CDR1 and CDR2 are SSHAT and FNYEAQ (reference sequence). The CDR3 length is 13 residues. V was trimmed by 5 bases and J by 4 bases, leaving 12 bases between them. This CDR3 reads CASSRDEGYEQYF. In DNA form, the CDR3 reads TGTGCCAGCAGCCGGGACGAGGGGTACGAGCAGTACTTC.

The rearrangement joins TRBV11-2 to TRBJ1-2; D unresolved. Looked up from germline, CDR1 is SGHAT and CDR2 is FQNNGV. This CDR3 spans 11 amino acids. Trimming stripped 4 bases from V and 8 bases from J, with 8 bases between. CDR3 DNA: TGTGCCAGCAGCTCGGGCGGAGGCTACACCTTC. It codes for CASSSGGGYTF. Combining the CDR3 with reference TRBV11-2 and TRBJ1-2 gives the whole variable domain EAGVAQSPRYKIIEKRQSVAFWCNPISGHATLYWYQQILGQGPKLLIQFQNNGVVDDSQLPKDRFSAERLKGVDSTLKIQPAKLEDSAVYLCASSSGGGYTFGSGTRLTVV.

The chain links TRBV29-1 to TRBJ2-1; D remains ambiguous. The V and J ends lost 4 bases and 4 bases respectively, with 5 bases between them. The germline V gene has CDR1 SQVTM and CDR2 ANQGSEA. The CDR3 length is 11 residues. The CDR3 DNA sequence: TGCAGCGTTGGGGCGTACAATGAGCAGTTCTTC. Its translation: CSVGAYNEQFF.

The J gene is TRBJ2-4, the V gene TRBV11-3, with 15 bases that match TRBD2. The CDR3 spans 15 residues. V shed 11 bases, J shed 6 bases, and the junction held 8 bases outside the gene matches. The germline gives CDR1 SGHNT, CDR2 YENEEA. CDR3 loop: CAGRTSGGAVNIQYF. The CDR3 DNA follows: TGTGCCGGACGGACTAGCGGGGGGGCTGTAAACATTCAGTACTTC.

The rearrangement uses TRBV29-1 and TRBJ1-1, with D unclear. Germline assignment: CDR1 SQVTM and CDR2 ANQGSEA. The CDR3 covers 15 residues. The ends were cut back, 2 bases at V and 0 bases at J, with 13 bases in the middle. The CDR3 region is CSVENSRSVNTEAFF. CDR3 coding DNA: TGCAGCGTTGAAAATAGCAGGTCAGTGAACACTGAAGCTTTCTTT.

This rearrangement joins TRBV7-9 to TRBJ1-2; D is undetermined. CDR1 is SEHNR, CDR2 FQNEAQ, per germline (reference sequence). This CDR3 spans 14 amino acids. Trimming removed 1 base from V and 7 bases from J, with 13 bases in between. This CDR3 reads CASSLGSGRSGYTF. The CDR3 region has the DNA TGTGCCAGCAGCTTAGGGTCGGGCAGATCTGGCTACACCTTC.

The chain uses TRBV30 and TRBJ2-6, with D hard to call. Germline V gene data show CDR1 as GTSNPN and CDR2 as SVGIG (reference sequence). The V gene lost 3 bases and the J gene lost 1 base, with 16 bases spanning the gap. This CDR3 is built from 17 residues. CDR3 sequence: CAWRGISTSSGANVLTF. The CDR3 nucleotides read TGTGCCTGGAGAGGCATCTCAACCTCTTCTGGGGCCAACGTCCTGACTTTC.

The chain couples TRBV5-4 to TRBJ1-1; no clear D. The CDR3 covers 12 residues. CDR1 and CDR2 (germline): SGHNT, YYREEE (reference sequence). Trimming removed 4 bases from V and 6 bases from J, with 10 bases in between. The CDR3 nucleotides are TGTGCCAGCAGCCCAGTATTTTCTGAAGCTTTCTTT. Amino acid sequence: CASSPVFSEAFF. The full variable domain, rest sourced from reference TRBV5-4 and TRBJ1-1, is ETGVTQSPTHLIKTRGQQVTLRCSSQSGHNTVSWYQQALGQGPQFIFQYYREEENGRGNFPPRFSGLQFPNYSSELNVNALELDDSALYLCASSPVFSEAFFGQGTRLTVV.

The chain's CDR3 is CASSYGGWGYTF. The CDR3 region has the DNA TGTGCCAGCAGCTACGGGGGCTGGGGCTACACCTTC. The rearrangement links TRBV7-6 to TRBJ1-2; D perhaps matches TRBD1 (6 bases). The CDR3 loop spans 12 amino acids. Germline V gene lookup returns CDR1 SGHVS and CDR2 FNYEAQ. V was trimmed by 4 bases and J by 8 bases, leaving 11 bases between them.

This clone was picked up one time. The chain carries TRBV4-3 and TRBJ1-1, with D possibly matching TRBD1 (5 bases). CDR1 and CDR2 (germline): LGHNA, YSLEER. Trimming removed 0 bases from V and 2 bases from J, with 16 bases in between. This CDR3 contains 17 residues. The CDR3 spells CASSQDGFRGGNTEAFF. The DNA of the CDR3 is TGCGCCAGCAGCCAAGATGGATTCCGGGGGGGAAACACTGAAGCTTTCTTT.

The chain has TRBV5-1 and TRBJ2-4; unclear D gene. This CDR3 region has 14 residues. With 5 bases removed from V and 1 base from J, the gap between germline ends came to 10 bases. Germline lookup yields CDR1 SGHRS and CDR2 YFSETQ. The CDR3, as DNA: TGCGCCAGCAGTCCCATGGCGGCCAAAAACATTCAGTACTTC. This sequence encodes CASSPMAAKNIQYF.

The chain carries TRBV5-8 and TRBJ1-4, with D tentatively TRBD1 (6 bases). V lost 3 bases, J lost 3 bases, and 9 bases lay in between. The germline V gene has CDR1 SGHTS and CDR2 YDEGEE. The CDR3 contains 14 residues. CDR3 loop: CASSSGQSNEKLFF. Written as DNA, the CDR3 is TGTGCCAGCAGCTCTGGACAGTCTAATGAAAAACTGTTTTTT.

The rearrangement links TRBV7-2 to TRBJ2-3; 7 bases align to TRBD2. V shed 2 bases and J 3 bases; nucleotides not matched to a gene: 5. CDR3 length equals 15 residues. Germline V gene data show CDR1 as SGHTA and CDR2 as FQGNSA. The CDR3 region is CASSLRRGGTDTQYF. The DNA of the CDR3 is TGTGCCAGCAGCTTAAGGCGGGGAGGGACAGATACGCAGTATTTT.

This chain links TRBV10-3 with TRBJ1-1; 7 bases are a match to TRBD1. The V and J ends lost 3 bases and 4 bases, in that order; junction bases with no gene match: 5. This CDR3 contains 14 residues. Per the germline V gene, CDR1 is ENHRY and CDR2 is SYGVKD. DNA for the CDR3: TGTGCCATCAGTGATAGGGGGCTTGGCACTGAAGCTTTCTTT. This translates into CAISDRGLGTEAFF.

This clone has just one count. J is TRBJ1-2 and V is TRBV10-3; no definite D call. CDR1 is ENHRY and CDR2 is SYGVKD in the germline V gene. The CDR3 is made up of 19 amino acids. Deletions cut 0 bases from V and 1 base from J, with 21 bases between. The CDR3 DNA reads as TGTGCCATCAGTGAGTCGTTGACTGCATCACACATCGTTAACTATGGCTACACCTTC. As protein: CAISESLTASHIVNYGYTF.

V is TRBV5-8 and J is TRBJ1-4, with 7 bases fitting TRBD1. This CDR3 contains 16 residues. V shed 7 bases, J shed 7 bases, and the junction held 16 bases outside the gene matches. Germline values: CDR1 SGHTS, CDR2 YDEGEE. CDR3 in DNA: TGTGCCAGCGGGGTTGGGACCGGGACAGCTGTTGAAAAACTGTTTTTT. It is translated as CASGVGTGTAVEKLFF.

The chain employs TRBV5-6 and TRBJ1-5; 9 nucleotides match TRBD1. This CDR3 is built from 17 residues. Germline assignment: CDR1 SGHDT and CDR2 YYEEEE. With V trimmed by 4 bases and J by 6 bases, 14 bases remained unmatched. The CDR3 DNA is TGTGCCAGCAGCCAGAAGCCGGGACAGGGTGGAGGTCAGCCCCAGCATTTT. This translates into CASSQKPGQGGGQPQHF.

This chain links TRBV6-1 with TRBJ1-5; no definite D call. The CDR3 has 15 amino acids. Germline V gives CDR1 MNHNS, CDR2 SASEGT. V was shortened by 0 bases and J by 5 bases, with 11 bases between the two germline ends. The CDR3 nucleotides are TGTGCCAGCAGTGAAGCGCTTCGAGGGTATCAGCCCCAGCATTTT. The encoded protein is CASSEALRGYQPQHF.

The chain joins TRBV5-6 to TRBJ2-2, with TRBD1 matching 9 bases. Germline assignment: CDR1 SGHDT and CDR2 YYEEEE. The junction had 5 bases not matched to a gene; V was cut back by 4 bases and J by 7 bases. CDR3 size: 14 residues. The CDR3 loop reads CASSLRDRDGELFF. CDR3 DNA sequence: TGTGCCAGCAGCCTCCGGGACAGGGACGGGGAGCTGTTTTTT.

V usage is TRBV2 and J usage is TRBJ2-2; D is perhaps TRBD1 (6 bases). The CDR3 runs to 13 residues. The V gene's germline CDR1 is SNHLY and CDR2 FYNNEI. Trimming stripped 8 bases from V and 5 bases from J, with 12 bases between. The CDR3 protein is CASPPRGTGELFF. In nucleotides, the CDR3 is TGTGCCAGCCCCCCGAGGGGGACCGGGGAGCTGTTTTTT.